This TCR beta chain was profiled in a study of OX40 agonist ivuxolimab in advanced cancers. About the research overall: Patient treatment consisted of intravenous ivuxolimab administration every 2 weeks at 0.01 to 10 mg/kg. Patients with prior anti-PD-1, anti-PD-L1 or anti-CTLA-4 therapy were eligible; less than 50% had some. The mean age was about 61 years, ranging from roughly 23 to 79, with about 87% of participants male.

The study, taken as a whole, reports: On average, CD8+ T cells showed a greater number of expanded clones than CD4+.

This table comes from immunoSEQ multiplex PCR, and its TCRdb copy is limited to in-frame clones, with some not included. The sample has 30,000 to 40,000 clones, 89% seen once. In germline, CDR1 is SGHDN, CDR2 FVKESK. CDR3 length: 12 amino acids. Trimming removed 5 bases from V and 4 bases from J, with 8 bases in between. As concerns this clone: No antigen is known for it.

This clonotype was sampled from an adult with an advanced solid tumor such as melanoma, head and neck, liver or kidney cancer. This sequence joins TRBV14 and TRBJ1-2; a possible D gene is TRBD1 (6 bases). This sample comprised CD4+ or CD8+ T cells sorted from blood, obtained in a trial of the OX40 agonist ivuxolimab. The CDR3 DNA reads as TGTGCCAGCAGCGGGGACACCTATGGCTACACCTTC. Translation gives CASSGDTYGYTF.